Shown below are 19 T cell receptor beta chains from a single sample sequenced in a study of T cell responses to AZD1222 COVID-19 vaccine (dated by TCRdb to the early 2020s). What the time point label conveys for this sample: baseline before first vaccination. The sample's treatment or condition label is to be understood as: meningococcal conjugate vaccine given as trial control. Libraries were constructed by the immunoSEQ multiplex PCR assay. In TCRdb, the immuneACCESS table is reduced to in-frame sequences with V and J assigned. These tables do not hold every clone; where another copy was compared, an unresolved V gene accounts for under half, and the others remain unexplained. For this sample the table gives about 78,000 clones, of which approximately 85% were detected only once. Approximately 5.4% of the sample goes to the ten largest clones. This material consisted of peripheral blood, taken on day 0 of MenACWY control vaccination. These receptors were obtained from an adult in good health.

This clone was seen only a few times. The V call is TRBV24-1, the J call TRBJ2-1, with D possibly matching TRBD1 (5 bases). Trimming removed 0 bases from V and 9 bases from J, with 8 bases in between. CDR1 is KGHDR and CDR2 is SFDVKD in the germline V gene. The CDR3 is 13 residues long. CDR3 loop: CATSDLRRGEQFF. CDR3 bases: TGTGCCACCAGTGATTTGAGAAGGGGTGAGCAGTTCTTC.

This chain connects TRBV5-1 to TRBJ1-4; D is unresolved. Between the trimmed V and J ends, which lost 2 bases and 4 bases, there was a span of 6 bases. The CDR3 spans 13 residues. Looked up from germline, CDR1 is SGHRS and CDR2 is YFSETQ. The CDR3 DNA sequence: TGCGCCAGCAGCTTCCAGGATAATGAAAAACTGTTTTTT. This translates into CASSFQDNEKLFF.

The gene calls are TRBV6-2 or TRBV6-3 and TRBJ1-1; D is uncertain. CDR3 length: 14 residues. Germline V CDR1 and CDR2: MNHEY, SVGEGT. Trimming removed 5 bases from V and 4 bases from J, with 14 bases in between. The CDR3 DNA reads as TGTGCCAGCAGTAGCCTAGGTAGGAGCACTGAAGCTTTCTTT. It translates to CASSSLGRSTEAFF.

This chain connects TRBV11-1 to TRBJ2-5; D not resolved. The V and J ends lost 1 base and 0 bases respectively, with 9 bases between them. CDR3 length: 15 amino acids. CDR1 is SGHAT, CDR2 FQDESV, per germline (reference sequence). For the CDR3, the DNA is TGTGCCAGCAGCTTAGTAGGCAGGTACCAAGAGACCCAGTACTTC. It yields the protein CASSLVGRYQETQYF.

The chain carries TRBV5-4 and TRBJ2-1; D gene uncertain. Germline lookup yields CDR1 SGHNT and CDR2 YYREEE (reference sequence). Trimming left V 6 bases short and J 5 bases short, with 9 bases between. There are 12 residues in the CDR3. The CDR3 spells CASTLTDNEQFF. The CDR3 DNA sequence: TGTGCCAGCACCTTAACTGACAATGAGCAGTTCTTC.

The V gene is TRBV2, the J gene TRBJ1-5, with 8 bases fitting TRBD1. Germline values: CDR1 SNHLY, CDR2 FYNNEI. J gave up 8 bases and V 7 bases, and 7 bases lay outside the gene matches. The CDR3 is 13 residues long. CDR3 DNA sequence: TGTGCCAGCATATCCGGGACAGGCGAGCCCCAGCATTTT. Encoded protein: CASISGTGEPQHF.

The V and J genes are TRBV19 and TRBJ2-1; no clear D gene. Trimming pared 3 bases from V and 3 bases from J, leaving 6 bases between. Germline V gene sequence: CDR1 LNHDA, CDR2 SQIVND (reference sequence). The CDR3 spans 13 residues. The CDR3 reads CASSIGFYNEQFF. CDR3 in DNA: TGTGCCAGTAGTATTGGCTTCTACAATGAGCAGTTCTTC.

V is TRBV2 and J is TRBJ1-5; D perhaps matches TRBD1 (6 bases). This CDR3 contains 15 residues. CDR1 is SNHLY and CDR2 is FYNNEI in the germline V gene. Trimming removed 0 bases at V and 10 bases at J, with 16 bases between. The CDR3 reads CASSEALSGVNPQHF. In DNA form, the CDR3 reads TGTGCCAGCAGTGAAGCGCTTTCAGGGGTGAACCCCCAGCATTTT.

This chain uses TRBV25-1 with TRBJ1-1; D not resolved. The V and J ends lost 5 bases and 4 bases respectively, with 5 bases between them. This CDR3 region has 11 residues. From germline, CDR1 is MGHDK and CDR2 SYGVNS. CDR3 loop: CASSFGTEAFF. DNA for the CDR3: TGTGCCAGCAGTTTTGGCACTGAAGCTTTCTTT.

The CDR3 is CASSRPVGVHTQYF. The CDR3 region has the DNA TGTGCCAGCAGCAGACCGGTAGGAGTTCATACGCAGTATTTT. This chain joins TRBV7-6 and TRBJ2-3; no firm D call. Germline lookup yields CDR1 SGHVS and CDR2 FNYEAQ. The V gene lost 5 bases and the J gene lost 7 bases, with 16 bases spanning the gap. This CDR3 spans 14 amino acids. The full variable domain, in which reference TRBV7-6 and TRBJ2-3 provide the parts outside the CDR3, is GAGVSQSPRYKVTKRGQDVALRCDPISGHVSLYWYRQALGQGPEFLTYFNYEAQQDKSGLPNDRFSAERPEGSISTLTIQRTEQRDSAMYRCASSRPVGVHTQYFGPGTRLTVL.

This clone came up once. V and J are TRBV7-3 and TRBJ2-3, with no clear D. The CDR3 extends over 13 amino acids. The germline V and J ends were trimmed by 2 bases and 5 bases, with 8 bases remaining between them. In germline, CDR1 is SGHTA, CDR2 FQGTGA. The CDR3 here is CASSLGVGDTQYF. The DNA for the CDR3 is TGTGCCAGCAGCTTAGGGGTAGGAGATACGCAGTATTTT.

In this sample, this clone turned up once. This rearrangement joins TRBV7-2 to TRBJ1-6; D perhaps matches TRBD1 (5 bases). This CDR3 contains 15 residues. Germline V gene data show CDR1 as SGHTA and CDR2 as FQGNSA. Trimming stripped 7 bases from V and 7 bases from J, with 17 bases between. This chain's CDR3 is CASTPTGRGNSPLHF. In DNA form, the CDR3 reads TGTGCCAGCACCCCCACGGGACGGGGAAATTCACCCCTCCACTTT.

The rearrangement joins TRBV7-8 to TRBJ2-4; D is uncertain. The CDR3 contains 13 residues. The ends were cut back, 1 base at V and 3 bases at J, with 4 bases in the middle. Germline CDR1 reads SGHVS; CDR2 reads FQNEAQ. The CDR3 protein is CASSLDFKNIQYF. In DNA, the CDR3 is TGTGCCAGCAGCTTAGACTTCAAAAACATTCAGTACTTC.

This chain links TRBV19 with TRBJ1-5, with D unresolved. Deletions cut 3 bases from V and 4 bases from J, with 25 bases between. The CDR3 spans 19 residues. Germline CDR1 LNHDA, CDR2 SQIVND (reference sequence). The CDR3 loop reads CASSIIRSPLGRVNQPQHF. The CDR3 DNA follows: TGTGCCAGTAGTATCATCAGGTCCCCTCTAGGTCGCGTAAATCAGCCCCAGCATTTT.

The chain recombines TRBV19 with TRBJ1-1; 11 bases line up with TRBD1. The ends lost 3 bases at V and 6 bases at J; junction bases unmatched: 6. Germline V gene data show CDR1 as LNHDA and CDR2 as SQIVND (reference sequence). This CDR3 is 15 amino acids long. The CDR3 nucleotides read TGTGCCAGTAGTATTTGGATGGGACAGGGGGCTGAAGCTTTCTTT. It is translated as CASSIWMGQGAEAFF.

This clone was picked up a small number of times. The chain combines TRBV29-1 with TRBJ2-7; possibly TRBD1 or TRBD2 for D (6 bases each). Trimming stripped 0 bases from V and 3 bases from J, with 9 bases between. The CDR3 totals 13 residues. Germline CDR1 reads SQVTM; CDR2 reads ANQGSEA. The CDR3 DNA sequence: TGCAGCGTTGAAGAGGGGGGACACTACGAGCAGTACTTC. Translated, it gives CSVEEGGHYEQYF.

The J gene is TRBJ1-2, the V gene TRBV6-5; 8 bases match TRBD1. The J segment lost 8 bases and the V segment lost 5 bases, leaving 10 bases of the junction unmatched. This CDR3 spans 14 amino acids. Germline V gene lookup returns CDR1 MNHEY and CDR2 SVGAGI. The chain's CDR3 is CASSTRTGISGYTF. The DNA of the CDR3 is TGTGCCAGCAGTACCCGGACAGGGATTTCAGGCTACACCTTC.

V is TRBV7-6 and J is TRBJ2-2, with no clear D. Germline values: CDR1 SGHVS, CDR2 FNYEAQ. The germline V and J ends were trimmed by 1 base and 1 base, with 7 bases remaining between them. The CDR3 loop spans 15 amino acids. CDR3 in DNA: TGTGCCAGCAGCTTAGGCCAAATGAACACCGGGGAGCTGTTTTTT. Amino acids: CASSLGQMNTGELFF.

This chain uses TRBV18 with TRBJ2-3; D is undetermined. In germline, CDR1 is KGHSH, CDR2 LQKENI. This CDR3 comprises 13 residues. V dropped 1 base and J dropped 1 base, with 3 bases sitting between them. This CDR3 reads CASSPQGTDTQYF. CDR3 bases: TGTGCCAGCTCACCACAGGGCACAGATACGCAGTATTTT.